The entry below gives a single T cell receptor beta chain sequence along with its context. The sample originates from a study of blood T cell repertoires in COVID-19. Study details: The samples span acute and convalescent COVID-19 from the United States, Italy and Spain. T cells, B-cell-depleted T cells, or PBMCs supplied cDNA or gDNA.

Germline CDR1 is ENHRY and CDR2 is SYGVKD. The CDR3 is 13 amino acids. V was clipped by 9 bases and J by 4 bases; unmatched bases: 8. In the study's own analysis: Estimated nucleated cell counts came from reference gene primer amplification. The repertoire was sequenced with immunoSEQ multiplex PCR; TCRdb's copy has only in-frame clones and lacks some. V and J calls and clone size come straight from that table; D and trimming were deduced from the DNA. The sample includes about 440,000 clones, around 89% seen only once; the top ten take approximately 4.5%. The genes are TRBV10-3 and TRBJ1-2; TRBD1 matches at 7 bases. The sample comprised peripheral blood. The TCR was taken from a woman in her 30s with acute or convalescent COVID-19. DNA of the CDR3: TGTGCCATTGAAGGGGGCGTCGGCTATGGCTACACCTTC. It encodes CAIEGGVGYGYTF.